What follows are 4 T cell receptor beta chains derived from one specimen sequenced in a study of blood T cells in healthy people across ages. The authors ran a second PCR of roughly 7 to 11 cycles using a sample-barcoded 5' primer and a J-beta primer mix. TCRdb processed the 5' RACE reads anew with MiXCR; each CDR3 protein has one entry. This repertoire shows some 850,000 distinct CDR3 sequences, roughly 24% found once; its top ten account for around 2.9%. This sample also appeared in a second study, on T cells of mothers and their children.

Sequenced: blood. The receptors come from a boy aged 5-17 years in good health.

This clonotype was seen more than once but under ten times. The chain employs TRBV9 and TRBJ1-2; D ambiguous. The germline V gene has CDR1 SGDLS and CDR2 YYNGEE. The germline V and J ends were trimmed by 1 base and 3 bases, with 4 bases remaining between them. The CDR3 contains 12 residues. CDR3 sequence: CASSVNDYGYTF. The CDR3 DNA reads TGTGCCAGCAGCGTAAATGACTATGGCTACACCTTC.

CDR3 protein: CASSLGKGAGANVLTF. CDR3 DNA: TGTGCCAGCAGCTTAGGGAAGGGGGCTGGGGCCAACGTCCTGACTTTC. This rearrangement joins TRBV7-3 to TRBJ2-6; TRBD1 might be the D (6 bases). Germline-derived CDR1 and CDR2 are SGHTA and FQGTGA. The V end was cut by 2 bases, the J end by 2 bases, with 10 bases between. The length of the CDR3 is 16 residues.

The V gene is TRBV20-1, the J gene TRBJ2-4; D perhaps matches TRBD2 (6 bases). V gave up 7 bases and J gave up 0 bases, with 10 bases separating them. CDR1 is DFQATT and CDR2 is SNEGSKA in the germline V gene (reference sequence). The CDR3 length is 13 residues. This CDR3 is CSGGGAAKNIQYF. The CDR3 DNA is TGCAGTGGGGGCGGGGCAGCCAAAAACATTCAGTACTTC.

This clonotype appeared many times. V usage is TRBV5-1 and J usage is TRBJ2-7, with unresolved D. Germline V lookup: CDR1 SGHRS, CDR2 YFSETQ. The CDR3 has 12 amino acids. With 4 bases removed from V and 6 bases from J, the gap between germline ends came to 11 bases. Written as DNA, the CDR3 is TGCGCCAGCAGCCGCGGAGCGTCCGAGCAGTACTTC. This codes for CASSRGASEQYF. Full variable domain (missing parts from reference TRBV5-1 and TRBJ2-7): KAGVTQTPRYLIKTRGQQVTLSCSPISGHRSVSWYQQTPGQGLQFLFEYFSETQRNKGNFPGRFSGRQFSNSRSEMNVSTLELGDSALYLCASSRGASEQYFGPGTRLTVT.